The text below deals with one T cell receptor (beta chain). The antigen remains unidentified. Germline CDR1 and CDR2: MNHNS and SASEGT. This CDR3 has 11 residues. The UMIs carried a 6-nucleotide sample barcode, and they were added by template switching. TCRdb processed the 5' RACE reads again and assigns one entry to each CDR3 protein, with no DNA. In total, the table holds 330,000 or so distinct CDR3 sequences. The data were taken from a study of monozygotic twins with inflammatory bowel disease. General study points: Different T cell subtypes could not be distinguished.

Whole blood served as the source of total RNA, and no T cell sorting took place. The gene calls are TRBV6-1 and TRBJ1-1. The TCR originated in a human donor with ulcerative colitis or Crohn's disease, or a healthy co-twin of an affected twin (not recorded which). The sequencing input was blood. This CDR3 reads CASSEKVQAFF.